The next 29 T cell receptor beta chains were all read from a single sample in a study. One entry per CDR3 protein, called by TCRdb with MiXCR from the 5' RACE reads. Of about 62,000 distinct CDR3 sequences in the sample, around 30% were seen once. The sample taken for sequencing was tumor-infiltrating naive CD4+ T cells sorted from the breast tumor. Stated subset: naive CD4+ T cells, CD4+CD45RA+CD25-. The receptors stem from a female donor with breast cancer.

The chain joins TRBV2 to TRBJ1-1; tentatively, D is TRBD1 (6 bases). The germline CDR1 and CDR2 sequences are SNHLY and FYNNEI. The ends were cut back, 3 bases at V and 4 bases at J, with 15 bases in the middle. The CDR3 length is 15 residues. Written as DNA, the CDR3 is TGTGCCAGCAGTGATCTGGGGGAGGGGGGCACTGAAGCTTTCTTT. The encoded protein is CASSDLGEGGTEAFF.

This clonotype has only a few counts. The V gene is TRBV5-1, the J gene TRBJ2-2; TRBD2 matches 11 bases. The CDR3 runs 16 residues. V lost 5 bases to trimming and J lost 6 bases; unmatched junction nucleotides: 9. Germline CDR1 and CDR2: SGHRS and YFSETQ. This chain's CDR3 is CASSPVLAGGSGELFF. Written as DNA, the CDR3 is TGCGCCAGCAGTCCAGTCCTAGCGGGAGGATCCGGGGAGCTGTTTTTT.

This clonotype showed up many times. The V call is TRBV9, the J call TRBJ1-2; D is undetermined. V dropped 0 bases and J dropped 5 bases, with 8 bases sitting between them. The V gene's germline CDR1 is SGDLS and CDR2 YYNGEE. The CDR3 length is 13 residues. CDR3 sequence (DNA): TGTGCCAGCAGCGTAGATGGAGGTTATGGCTACACCTTC. This codes for CASSVDGGYGYTF.

Regarding this clonotype: A much bigger clone sits one base away, suggesting this may be a read error. This chain links TRBV5-1 with TRBJ2-1, with 7 bases identical to TRBD2. Germline V gives CDR1 SGHRS, CDR2 YFSETQ. CDR3 size: 15 residues. As DNA, the CDR3 is TGCGCCGGCAGCGGGGACGCGAGCTCCTACAATGAGCAGTTCTTC. Translated: CAGSGDASSYNEQFF.

The chain links TRBV7-2 to TRBJ2-5; D gene uncertain. The CDR3 sequence is 15 residues long. V lost 5 bases, J lost 5 bases, and 18 bases lay in between. CDR1 is SGHTA and CDR2 is FQGNSA in the germline V gene. CDR3 coding DNA: TGTGCCAGCAGCGGCCAAACAGCCCCTATGGAGACCCAGTACTTC. It is translated as CASSGQTAPMETQYF.

The chain joins TRBV6-1 to TRBJ1-5; the D is unclear. This CDR3 region has 15 residues. Germline lookup yields CDR1 MNHNS and CDR2 SASEGT. V was clipped by 7 bases and J by 0 bases, with 13 bases between them. CDR3 sequence (DNA): TGTGCCAGCATCCTAGAGGGTAATAGCAATCAGCCCCAGCATTTT. Translated: CASILEGNSNQPQHF.

This clonotype appeared many times. V gene TRBV27 combines with J gene TRBJ1-6, with D tentatively TRBD1 (5 bases). The length of the CDR3 is 19 residues. Germline assignment: CDR1 MNHEY and CDR2 SMNVEV (reference sequence). V was shortened by 6 bases and J by 6 bases, with 27 bases between the two germline ends. The CDR3 sequence is CASSRKAFYMGRGNSPLHF. CDR3 nucleotides: TGTGCCAGCAGCCGTAAGGCGTTTTATATGGGGAGGGGTAATTCACCCCTCCACTTT.

In regard to this clonotype: A junction end diverges from the germline sequence, so it may reflect a read error. The chain links TRBV5-1 to TRBJ1-5; TRBD1 is a possible D gene (5 bases). Germline V gene data show CDR1 as SGHRS and CDR2 as YFSETQ. The CDR3 extends over 15 amino acids. The CDR3 DNA reads TGCGCCGGCAGCTTGGGACCTCGAACGAATCAGCCCCAGCATTTT. This translates into CAGSLGPRTNQPQHF.

Remarks on this clonotype: A read error may produce the germline difference seen at one junction end. The chain has TRBV20-1 and TRBJ2-5; D gene unclear. Germline CDR1 DFQATT, CDR2 SNEGSKA (reference sequence). The CDR3 totals 14 residues. CDR3 bases: TGCGGTGCTAGAGATCCCGGCTATGGGGAGACCCAGTACTTC. It codes for CGARDPGYGETQYF.

The rearrangement links TRBV2 to TRBJ2-4; TRBD1 matches at 10 bases. This CDR3 contains 15 residues. With 9 bases clipped from V and 1 base from J, the junction kept 6 bases outside the gene matches. Germline V lookup: CDR1 SNHLY, CDR2 FYNNEI. The CDR3 loop reads CASLQDRGAKNIQYF. CDR3 DNA: TGTGCCAGTCTCCAGGACAGGGGGGCCAAAAACATTCAGTACTTC.

This clonotype was found many times. The chain joins TRBV5-1 to TRBJ2-5; 7 bases match TRBD1. Germline CDR1 is SGHRS and CDR2 is YFSETQ. The junction had 5 bases not matched to a gene; V was cut back by 4 bases and J by 5 bases. This CDR3 region has 13 residues. CDR3 protein: CASSPGQKETQYF. Here the CDR3 DNA reads TGCGCCAGCAGCCCGGGACAGAAGGAGACCCAGTACTTC.

In this sample, this clonotype turned up a few times. CDR3 coding DNA: TGCAGTGCTAGAGCTCCTGGATCGAACACTGAAGCTTTCTTT. Amino acids: CSARAPGSNTEAFF. The gene calls are TRBV20-1 and TRBJ1-1; no reliable D call. V dropped 1 base and J dropped 1 base, with 10 bases sitting between them. The CDR3 is made up of 14 amino acids. Germline CDR1 is DFQATT and CDR2 is SNEGSKA (reference sequence).

This clonotype was picked up a small number of times. The CDR3 spells CASSPGGLNQPQHF. The DNA for the CDR3 is TGTGCCAGCAGCCCAGGGGGCCTCAATCAGCCCCAGCATTTT. This sequence joins TRBV7-2 and TRBJ1-5, with TRBD1 identical over 8 bases. Germline V gene lookup returns CDR1 SGHTA and CDR2 FQGNSA. V lost 5 bases to trimming and J lost 3 bases; unmatched junction nucleotides: 3. The CDR3 contains 14 residues. Looking up the rest from reference TRBV7-2 and TRBJ1-5 gives the full variable domain: GAGVSQSPSNKVTEKGKDVELRCDPISGHTALYWYRQSLGQGLEFLIYFQGNSAPDKSGLPSDRFSAERTGGSVSTLTIQRTQQEDSAVYLCASSPGGLNQPQHFGDGTRLSIL.

The chain has TRBV11-1 and TRBJ2-7; D gene uncertain. The germline gives CDR1 SGHAT, CDR2 FQDESV (reference sequence). The CDR3 totals 14 residues. The V gene lost 1 base and the J gene lost 3 bases, with 10 bases spanning the gap. In DNA form, the CDR3 reads TGTGCCAGCAGCTTAGGGCGGCAAAACTACGAGCAGTACTTC. It yields the protein CASSLGRQNYEQYF.

The chain combines TRBV28 with TRBJ1-3; D call uncertain. This CDR3 has 14 amino acids. V was shortened by 5 bases and J by 0 bases, with 8 bases between the two germline ends. Per the germline V gene, CDR1 is MDHEN and CDR2 is SYDVKM. For the CDR3, the DNA is TGTGCCAGCAGTCGACACTACTCTGGAAACACCATATATTTT. Translating gives CASSRHYSGNTIYF.

This clonotype was counted only a few times. The rearrangement joins TRBV20-1 to TRBJ1-5, with D unclear. Trimming took 4 bases from V and 1 from J, leaving 8 bases between them. Germline V CDR1 and CDR2: DFQATT, SNEGSKA (reference sequence). The CDR3 runs to 13 residues. CDR3 DNA sequence: TGCAGTGCTATTCCGGGGAGCAATCAGCCCCAGCATTTT. Translation gives CSAIPGSNQPQHF.

V is TRBV27 and J is TRBJ1-1; D unclear. The CDR3 is 16 amino acids. CDR1 is MNHEY and CDR2 is SMNVEV in the germline V gene (reference sequence). The V end lost 8 bases, the J end lost 0 bases, and 19 bases lay between the germline ends. The CDR3 sequence is CASRPRTFFMNTEAFF. The DNA of the CDR3 is TGTGCCAGCCGACCGAGGACTTTCTTTATGAACACTGAAGCTTTCTTT.

J is TRBJ1-1 and V is TRBV4-1, with D possibly matching TRBD1 (5 bases). V gave up 4 bases and J gave up 6 bases, with 9 bases separating them. CDR3 length: 12 amino acids. The germline V gene has CDR1 MGHRA and CDR2 YSYEKL. CDR3 loop: CASSRMGAEAFF. The CDR3 nucleotides are TGCGCCAGCAGCCGGATGGGGGCTGAAGCTTTCTTT.

This rearrangement joins TRBV20-1 to TRBJ1-1; no clear D. CDR3 length: 13 amino acids. Germline CDR1 and CDR2: DFQATT and SNEGSKA (reference sequence). Trimming removed 4 bases at V and 4 bases at J, with 13 bases between. CDR3 sequence reads: CSATGPLSTEAFF. CDR3 DNA sequence: TGCAGTGCTACTGGACCCCTATCCACTGAAGCTTTCTTT.

This clonotype was observed many times. CDR3 amino acids: CSARDYLKGPNEKLFF. CDR3 nucleotides: TGCAGTGCTAGAGATTATTTGAAGGGCCCTAATGAAAAACTGTTTTTT. The V gene is TRBV20-1, the J gene TRBJ1-4, with D unresolved. V lost 0 bases, J lost 3 bases, and 14 bases lay in between. Germline-derived CDR1 and CDR2 are DFQATT and SNEGSKA (reference sequence). The length of the CDR3 is 16 residues.

V usage is TRBV18 and J usage is TRBJ2-7; D perhaps matches TRBD2 (5 bases). Per germline, CDR1 KGHSH and CDR2 LQKENI. V was clipped by 2 bases and J by 1 base, with 9 bases between them. This CDR3 is 14 amino acids long. The CDR3 region has the DNA TGTGCCAGCTCACCAGGACTGAATTCCTACGAGCAGTACTTC. Residues: CASSPGLNSYEQYF.

In this sample, this clonotype turned up a few times. The chain joins TRBV7-3 to TRBJ2-1; unclear D gene. Germline CDR1 and CDR2: SGHTA and FQGTGA. The V and J ends lost 5 bases and 6 bases respectively, with 14 bases between them. The CDR3 contains 14 residues. The DNA of the CDR3 is TGTGCCAGCAGCCTACACCCCATGATCAATGAGCAGTTCTTC. This encodes CASSLHPMINEQFF.

In DNA, the CDR3 is TGCAGTGCCGAAGGACAGGGCTACTATGGCTACACCTTC. Its protein is CSAEGQGYYGYTF. V usage is TRBV20-1 and J usage is TRBJ1-2, with 8 positions matching TRBD1. The CDR3 has 13 amino acids. CDR1 DFQATT and CDR2 SNEGSKA come from the germline V gene (reference sequence). V gave up 6 bases and J gave up 3 bases; unmatched junction bases: 6.

This chain joins TRBV3-1 and TRBJ2-1; D is uncertain. This CDR3 comprises 17 residues. V was cut by 5 bases and J by 2 bases, with 19 bases left in between. CDR1 is LGHDT, CDR2 YNNKEL, per germline (reference sequence). CDR3: CASSSSRSTSPYNEQFF. In DNA, the CDR3 is TGTGCCAGCAGCTCCTCTCGGTCAACCAGCCCCTACAATGAGCAGTTCTTC.

As regards this clonotype: A much larger clone differs from this one at a single base, so this may be a read error. The V call is TRBV4-2, the J call TRBJ2-2; D not certain. This CDR3 is 15 amino acids long. Germline V gives CDR1 LGHNA, CDR2 YNFKEQ. The chain's CDR3 is CAGSQERTNTGELFF. The CDR3 DNA reads TGTGCCGGCAGCCAAGAAAGGACGAACACCGGGGAGCTGTTTTTT.

The genes are TRBV5-1 and TRBJ2-2, with 7 bases lining up with TRBD1. CDR1 SGHRS and CDR2 YFSETQ come from the germline V gene. The J segment lost 4 bases and the V segment lost 0 bases, leaving 3 bases of the junction unmatched. CDR3 length: 15 amino acids. CDR3 nucleotide sequence: TGCGCCAGCAGCTTGGACAGGGGAACCACCGGGGAGCTGTTTTTT. Translating it yields CASSLDRGTTGELFF.

The chain carries TRBV20-1 and TRBJ1-5; a weak D match, TRBD1 (6 bases). Trimming removed 6 bases from V and 3 bases from J, with 12 bases in between. Germline values: CDR1 DFQATT, CDR2 SNEGSKA (reference sequence). This CDR3 has 13 residues. The CDR3 nucleotides read TGCAGTGCGACAGGAAGGGACAATCAGCCCCAGCATTTT. It encodes CSATGRDNQPQHF.

The rearrangement joins TRBV5-1 to TRBJ1-1; no clear D. Deletions cut 0 bases from V and 1 base from J, with 10 bases between. This CDR3 contains 15 residues. CDR1 and CDR2 from the germline V gene are SGHRS and YFSETQ. This CDR3 is CASSLDGRKNTEAFF. CDR3 nucleotide sequence: TGCGCCAGCAGCTTGGATGGCAGGAAGAACACTGAAGCTTTCTTT.

This clonotype was observed a few times. The V call is TRBV6-5, the J call TRBJ2-3; TRBD1 matches 11 bases. Germline V lookup: CDR1 MNHEY, CDR2 SVGAGI. CDR3 length equals 15 residues. Germline trimming cut 5 bases from V and 6 bases from J; bases unmatched to any gene: 7. CDR3 sequence reads: CASSRGTGGVDTQYF. CDR3 DNA sequence: TGTGCCAGCAGTCGAGGGACAGGGGGAGTGGATACGCAGTATTTT.